What follows are 11 T cell receptor beta chains derived from one specimen sequenced in a study of blood T cell repertoires in COVID-19. Some clones are missing from TCRdb's copy, which holds only in-frame ones; the method was immunoSEQ multiplex PCR. The profile shows a few hundred thousand clones, around 85% of them singletons. The sequenced material came from PBMCs or T cells enriched from blood (not recorded which). The receptors here all came from a woman younger than 45 who had recovered from COVID-19.

CDR3 in amino acids: CATSEGRILAEEQYF. DNA for the CDR3: TGTGCCACCAGTGAGGGCAGGATATTAGCGGAGGAGCAGTACTTC. V and J are TRBV24-1 and TRBJ2-7; a possible D gene is TRBD2 (6 bases). With 4 bases removed from V and 7 bases from J, the gap between germline ends came to 19 bases. Germline-derived CDR1 and CDR2 are KGHDR and SFDVKD. The CDR3 loop spans 15 amino acids.

This chain connects TRBV28 to TRBJ2-1; D gene unclear. CDR1 is MDHEN and CDR2 is SYDVKM in the germline V gene. CDR3 length: 17 amino acids. Deletions cut 3 bases from V and 8 bases from J, with 23 bases between. The CDR3 nucleotides read TGTGCCAGCAGTTTTTCCGTTGGAGAGGCCGGGTGGGATGAGCAGTTCTTC. Its protein is CASSFSVGEAGWDEQFF.

The genes are TRBV28 and TRBJ1-1; possibly TRBD1 for D (5 bases). Trimming cost V 6 bases and J 2 bases, with 16 bases left between them. Germline CDR1 reads MDHEN; CDR2 reads SYDVKM. The CDR3 is 15 residues long. For the CDR3, the DNA is TGTGCCAGCAGCCCGAGCATTAGGGGTAACACTGAAGCTTTCTTT. Translation gives CASSPSIRGNTEAFF. The entire variable domain, with the rest obtained from reference TRBV28 and TRBJ1-1, is as follows: DVKVTQSSRYLVKRTGEKVFLECVQDMDHENMFWYRQDPGLGLRLIYFSYDVKMKEKGDIPEGYSVSREKKERFSLILESASTNQTSMYLCASSPSIRGNTEAFFGQGTRLTVV.

This clone was counted only a few times. The chain couples TRBV6-5 to TRBJ1-1; unclear D gene. From germline, CDR1 is MNHEY and CDR2 SVGAGI. With 5 bases removed from V and 1 base from J, the gap between germline ends came to 5 bases. The CDR3 extends over 12 amino acids. For the CDR3, the DNA is TGTGCCAGCAGTCCGTCGAACACTGAAGCTTTCTTT. Translating gives CASSPSNTEAFF.

The chain recombines TRBV5-4 with TRBJ2-3; D not certain. Trimming took 2 bases from V and 4 from J, leaving 8 bases between them. CDR1 is SGHNT, CDR2 YYREEE, per germline (reference sequence). This CDR3 is 13 amino acids long. The CDR3 DNA reads as TGTGCCAGCAGCTTCCCCACTTCAGATACGCAGTATTTT. It translates to CASSFPTSDTQYF.

This clone appeared a few times. DNA for the CDR3: TGTGCCAGCAGCTTGTTGGAGTTCGGGGCAGGGGGAAGAAATGAGCAGTTCTTC. It yields the protein CASSLLEFGAGGRNEQFF. The chain links TRBV5-5 to TRBJ2-1, with 7 bases identical to TRBD1. Germline assignment: CDR1 SGHKS and CDR2 YYEKEE (reference sequence). V lost 1 base, J lost 7 bases, and 17 bases stayed unmatched. This CDR3 spans 18 amino acids.

The J gene is TRBJ1-2, the V gene TRBV29-1, with TRBD1 identical over 7 bases. Trimming removed 7 bases from V and 2 bases from J; junction bases left unmatched: 4. The CDR3 totals 12 residues. The V gene's germline CDR1 is SQVTM and CDR2 ANQGSEA. DNA for the CDR3: TGCAGCGCCGGACAGGTGAACTATGGCTACACCTTC. Encoded protein: CSAGQVNYGYTF.

The chain couples TRBV10-3 to TRBJ1-3; D is uncertain. V was pared by 8 bases and J by 0 bases, with 5 bases between. Germline assignment: CDR1 ENHRY and CDR2 SYGVKD. This CDR3 contains 12 residues. The CDR3 sequence is CAIGGSGNTIYF. The CDR3 coding sequence is TGTGCCATCGGAGGCTCTGGAAACACCATATATTTT.

The chain links TRBV28 to TRBJ1-2; the match to TRBD1 covers 12 bases. J lost 8 bases, V lost 8 bases, and 12 bases had no gene match. The CDR3 sequence is 15 residues long. From germline, CDR1 is MDHEN and CDR2 SYDVKM. CDR3 protein: CASAPSGTGGVGYTF. CDR3 coding DNA: TGTGCCAGCGCACCTTCCGGGACAGGGGGCGTCGGCTACACCTTC.

J is TRBJ2-5 and V is TRBV5-1, with D possibly matching TRBD1 (6 bases). Germline assignment: CDR1 SGHRS and CDR2 YFSETQ. This CDR3 is 15 amino acids long. Trimming left V 0 bases short and J 2 bases short, with 11 bases between. CDR3 sequence reads: CASSLGAGQQETQYF. Here the CDR3 DNA reads TGCGCCAGCAGCTTGGGGGCCGGACAGCAAGAGACCCAGTACTTC.

A few counts support this clone. The V gene is TRBV3-1 (or the pseudogene TRBV3-2), the J gene TRBJ2-1; TRBD2 aligns across 7 bases. In germline, CDR1 is LGHDT, CDR2 YNNKEL (reference sequence). The CDR3 is 17 amino acids. V lost 0 bases and J lost 5; bases outside the gene matches: 10. The DNA for the CDR3 is TGTGCCAGCAGCCAAGATGATGGGCGGGAGTTCGACAATGAGCAGTTCTTC. It translates to CASSQDDGREFDNEQFF.